The present T cell receptor beta chain was sequenced within a study of cytomegalovirus exposure and HLA in healthy donors. V lost 7 bases and J 8 bases, leaving 21 bases between the germline ends. Germline V gene sequence: CDR1 MDHEN, CDR2 SYDVKM. The CDR3 runs 15 residues. In the PCR, 60 Vbeta and 13 Jbeta primers were used. The repertoire was sequenced with immunoSEQ multiplex PCR; TCRdb's copy has only in-frame clones and lacks some. The table has 110,000 to 150,000 clones, roughly 80% seen once. On this clone: Its antigen is currently unknown.

Findings of the study overall: Using a false discovery rate of 0.05, a later analysis showed that 16,951 TCR beta sequences were associated with HLA alleles.

The source of this sequence is a female donor in good health and CMV-seronegative. Sequenced material: PBMCs. V gene TRBV28 combines with J gene TRBJ2-1; possible D gene TRBD2, 5 bases. The CDR3 nucleotides read TGTGCCAGCACGCCGATAGCGCTAGGGATCGATGAGCAGTTCTTC. It translates to CASTPIALGIDEQFF.